The next 9 T cell receptor beta chains were all read from a single sample in a study of blood T cell repertoires in COVID-19. Assay used: immunoSEQ multiplex PCR; TCRdb lists only in-frame clones, some missing. Here the sample spans roughly 120,000 clones, around 86% being singletons. Sequencing was done on a sample of peripheral blood. Every receptor here comes from a human donor in a cohort sampled during active COVID-19.

The V gene is TRBV12-5, the J gene TRBJ1-4, with D unresolved. Per germline, CDR1 LGHNT and CDR2 FRNRAP. This CDR3 contains 13 residues. V dropped 3 bases and J dropped 14 bases, with 16 bases sitting between them. Written as DNA, the CDR3 is TGTGCTAGTGGTTTAATTGGCGCAGGTGGGCTGTTTTTT. This sequence encodes CASGLIGAGGLFF.

This clone is a singleton in its sample. V gene TRBV4-3 combines with J gene TRBJ1-1, with a weak D call TRBD1 (6 bases). Germline-derived CDR1 and CDR2 are LGHNA and YSLEER. Trimming removed 0 bases from V and 5 bases from J, with 13 bases in between. This CDR3 is 15 amino acids long. The CDR3 is CASSQEGRRGTEAFF. The CDR3 region has the DNA TGCGCCAGCAGCCAAGAGGGGCGAAGGGGGACTGAAGCTTTCTTT.

This chain links TRBV7-9 with TRBJ2-2; TRBD2 matches at 7 bases. V was clipped by 5 bases and J by 7 bases; unmatched bases: 4. This CDR3 has 13 amino acids. CDR1 and CDR2 (germline): SEHNR, FQNEAQ (reference sequence). This chain's CDR3 is CASSREVVGELFF. In DNA, the CDR3 is TGTGCCAGCAGCCGGGAGGTGGTCGGGGAGCTGTTTTTT.

As DNA, the CDR3 is TGTGCCAGCAGCAGCGGGCCGAGCGTTGAAACAGATACGCAGTATTTT. It encodes CASSSGPSVETDTQYF. The chain uses TRBV7-2 and TRBJ2-3, with D possibly being TRBD2 (6 bases). CDR1 SGHTA and CDR2 FQGNSA come from the germline V gene. The CDR3 has 16 residues. Trimming stripped 5 bases from V and 3 bases from J, with 18 bases between.

This chain joins TRBV6-5 and TRBJ1-1; possibly TRBD1 for D (6 bases). CDR1 and CDR2 from the germline V gene are MNHEY and SVGAGI. This CDR3 contains 14 residues. Trimming cost V 4 bases and J 6 bases, with 15 bases left between them. CDR3 nucleotides: TGTGCCAGCAGTTTATACAGGGTGGGCGCTGAAGCTTTCTTT. As protein: CASSLYRVGAEAFF.

This clone showed up just once. V gene TRBV27 combines with J gene TRBJ2-3, with a weak D call TRBD2 (5 bases). This CDR3 has 11 residues. CDR1 MNHEY and CDR2 SMNVEV come from the germline V gene (reference sequence). With 6 bases removed from V and 6 bases from J, the gap between germline ends came to 7 bases. As DNA, the CDR3 is TGTGCCAGCAGGGGAGCTGATACGCAGTATTTT. Its translation is CASRGADTQYF.

Notes on this clone: The DNA is omitted, as the CDR3 cannot be located on it reliably, and the CDR3 follows TCRdb's listing. The rearrangement links TRBV5-6 to TRBJ1-4. Germline V gene sequence: CDR1 SGHDT, CDR2 YYEEEE. The length of the CDR3 is 12 amino acids, counting both ends. CDR3 residues: CASSSVAGGIFF.

Only one count was recorded for this clone. The V and J genes are TRBV9 and TRBJ2-1; 8 nucleotides line up with TRBD2. V lost 1 base and J lost 6; bases outside the gene matches: 6. Germline values: CDR1 SGDLS, CDR2 YYNGEE. The CDR3 covers 15 residues. The CDR3 sequence is CASSVSAGGSNEQFF. In nucleotides, the CDR3 is TGTGCCAGCAGCGTAAGCGCGGGAGGATCCAATGAGCAGTTCTTC. Full variable domain (rest looked up from reference TRBV9 and TRBJ2-1): DSGVTQTPKHLITATGQRVTLRCSPRSGDLSVYWYQQSLDQGLQFLIQYYNGEERAKGNILERFSAQQFPDLHSELNLSSLELGDSALYFCASSVSAGGSNEQFFGPGTRLTVL.

This clone was recorded once. The J gene is TRBJ2-1, the V gene TRBV7-2; a possible D gene is TRBD2 (5 bases). The CDR3 consists of 14 residues. The germline V gene encodes CDR1 SGHTA and CDR2 FQGNSA. The ends were cut back, 6 bases at V and 4 bases at J, with 13 bases in the middle. CDR3: CASSFRSDYNEQFF. In DNA form, the CDR3 reads TGTGCCAGCAGTTTTCGTAGCGATTACAATGAGCAGTTCTTC.